This note documents a single T cell receptor beta chain sequence. This sample stems from a study of blood T cell repertoires in COVID-19. Study details: T cells, B-cell-depleted T cells, or PBMCs provided the cDNA or gDNA that served as material.

Authors' methods: Amplifying reference gene primers gave estimates of nucleated cell counts. Assay used: immunoSEQ multiplex PCR; TCRdb lists only in-frame clones, some missing. V, J and clone size were drawn from that table, and D and trimming were deduced from the DNA. Here the sample spans 200,000 to 250,000 clones, 70% to 90% being singletons. This CDR3 contains 16 residues. Germline-derived CDR1 and CDR2 are SGHTS and YDEGEE. V lost 0 bases to trimming and J lost 3 bases; unmatched junction nucleotides: 5. Source material: PBMCs or T cells enriched from blood (not recorded which). The chain couples TRBV5-8 to TRBJ2-5, with TRBD2 matching over 10 bases. This clonotype originated in a woman aged 40 to 50 with acute COVID-19. CDR3 sequence reads: CASSLGASGGKETQYF. CDR3 DNA sequence: TGTGCCAGCAGCTTGGGCGCTAGCGGGGGTAAAGAGACCCAGTACTTC.